This record covers a single T cell receptor (beta chain). The entry originates in a study of T cell responses to AZD1222 COVID-19 vaccine. V lost 4 bases and J lost 2; bases outside the gene matches: 1. This CDR3 is built from 15 residues. Per the germline V gene, CDR1 is KGHSH and CDR2 is LQKENI. Profiling relied on immunoSEQ multiplex PCR, and the TCRdb table lists in-frame clones only, not all of them. The repertoire consists of roughly 18,000 clones, with about three quarters occurring once and the leading ten covering 13% to 15%. The chain joins TRBV18 to TRBJ2-7; 14 bases are shared with TRBD2. The receptor was derived from an adult who received the AZD1222 COVID-19 vaccine. Sequences were derived from peripheral blood, sampled 28 days after the second AZD1222 dose. The chain's CDR3 is CASSQTSGGAYEQYF. The CDR3 coding sequence is TGTGCCAGCTCACAGACTAGCGGGGGGGCCTACGAGCAGTACTTC. The full variable domain, rest sourced from reference TRBV18 and TRBJ2-7, is NAGVMQNPRHLVRRRGQEARLRCSPMKGHSHVYWYRQLPEEGLKFMVYLQKENIIDESGMPKERFSAEFPKEGPSILRIQQVVRGDSAAYFCASSQTSGGAYEQYFGPGTRLTVT.